Below, 28 T cell receptor beta chains from the same sample are listed, as sequenced in a study of post-analysis software for immune sequencing data. Study results and limitations: When patients were compared with controls, a handful of TRBV segments were more frequent, TRBV5-6, TRBV5-1 and TRBV20-1 among them.

These receptors' targets are unknown. Incorporated into the TCR beta cDNA libraries were unique molecular identifiers, which served to reduce PCR and sequencing biases. TCRdb called the PCR reads again in MiXCR, with one record for every CDR3 protein. The sample shows 170,000 or so distinct CDR3 sequences, 30% of them seen only once. Sequenced sample: blood. Receptors originate from a girl aged 10 to 17 with multiple sclerosis.

This clonotype was detected many times. The CDR3: CASKVRGPSTDTQYF. The CDR3 DNA reads as TGTGCCAGCAAAGTACGGGGTCCTAGCACAGATACGCAGTATTTT. The V call is TRBV6-5, the J call TRBJ2-3, with D maybe TRBD2 (5 bases). The V gene's germline CDR1 is MNHEY and CDR2 SVGAGI. The V and J ends lost 7 bases and 0 bases respectively, with 14 bases between them. The CDR3 totals 15 residues.

This clonotype was detected only a few times. This sequence joins TRBV12-3 or TRBV12-4 and TRBJ2-1, with D perhaps matching TRBD2 (7 bases). The CDR3 has 13 amino acids. Trimming removed 5 bases from V and 8 bases from J, with 13 bases in between. The CDR3, as DNA: TGTGCCAGCAGTCCTAGGGGGGGAGATGAGCAGTTCTTC. Amino acids: CASSPRGGDEQFF.

This clonotype has just a few counts. The chain carries TRBV29-1 and TRBJ1-1; a weak D match, TRBD1 (5 bases). CDR1 is SQVTM, CDR2 ANQGSEA, per germline. Trimming stripped 2 bases from V and 2 bases from J, with 9 bases between. This CDR3 is 13 amino acids long. The CDR3 region is CSVETGLNTEAFF. The CDR3, as DNA: TGCAGCGTTGAAACAGGCCTCAACACTGAAGCTTTCTTT.

This clonotype was observed many times. The chain recombines TRBV6-5 with TRBJ2-3, with D possibly TRBD2 on 5 matching bases. Germline CDR1 and CDR2: MNHEY and SVGAGI. The CDR3 covers 14 residues. The V end was cut by 5 bases, the J end by 3 bases, with 12 bases between. The chain's CDR3 is CASSTRMETDTQYF. DNA of the CDR3: TGTGCCAGCAGTACTAGGATGGAGACAGATACGCAGTATTTT.

This clonotype was seen at least ten times. CDR3 sequence (DNA): TGTGCCAGCAGTCCGGAGACAGGGGCGAACAATGAGCAGTTCTTC. Protein product: CASSPETGANNEQFF. The genes are TRBV27 and TRBJ2-1; 8 bases fit TRBD1. The germline CDR1 and CDR2 sequences are MNHEY and SMNVEV (reference sequence). V shed 5 bases and J 5 bases; nucleotides not matched to a gene: 8. This CDR3 comprises 15 residues.

The chain is built from TRBV2 and TRBJ2-3, with 13 bases lining up with TRBD2. CDR1 and CDR2 (germline): SNHLY, FYNNEI. This CDR3 contains 16 residues. V shed 8 bases, J shed 1 base, and the junction held 6 bases outside the gene matches. Here the CDR3 DNA reads TGTGCCAGCGGGACTAGCGGGATCGGCGGCACAGATACGCAGTATTTT. Protein: CASGTSGIGGTDTQYF.

On this clonotype: Being one base from a much bigger clone, this may be a read error. The J gene is TRBJ2-3, the V gene TRBV12-3 or TRBV12-4, with 8 bases aligning to TRBD2. This CDR3 spans 14 amino acids. Written as DNA, the CDR3 is TGTGCCAGCAGTTGGGCGGGAGGTAAAGATGCGCAGTATTTT. Encoded protein: CASSWAGGKDAQYF.

This clonotype came up many times. The chain joins TRBV27 to TRBJ2-1; D gene unclear. Trimming pared 3 bases from V and 8 bases from J, leaving 11 bases between. This CDR3 contains 13 residues. Germline loops: CDR1 MNHEY, CDR2 SMNVEV (reference sequence). CDR3 bases: TGTGCCAGCAGTTTTGCCAGATGGGATGAGCAGTTCTTC. Translated: CASSFARWDEQFF.

As regards this clonotype: A read error may be the cause here, since a much bigger clone is one base away. This sequence joins TRBV29-1 and TRBJ2-5; 8 nucleotides agree with TRBD1. The CDR3 is made up of 12 amino acids. V dropped 7 bases and J dropped 3; count of bases not matched to a gene: 4. Germline CDR1 reads SQVTM; CDR2 reads ANQGSEA. This chain's CDR3 is CSGVTGEETQYF. The CDR3 region has the DNA TGCAGCGGGGTGACAGGGGAAGAGACCCAGTACTTC.

The chain joins TRBV3-1 to TRBJ1-2; no definite D call. The V gene's germline CDR1 is LGHDT and CDR2 YNNKEL (reference sequence). V lost 0 bases and J 4 bases, leaving 15 bases between the germline ends. The CDR3 extends over 16 amino acids. The DNA of the CDR3 is TGTGCCAGCAGCCAAGATACGGTCTCTCGCGGCTATGGCTACACCTTC. This gives the protein CASSQDTVSRGYGYTF. Full variable domain (missing parts from reference TRBV3-1 and TRBJ1-2): DTAVSQTPKYLVTQMGNDKSIKCEQNLGHDTMYWYKQDSKKFLKIMFSYNNKELIINETVPNRFSPKSPDKAHLNLHINSLELGDSAVYFCASSQDTVSRGYGYTFGSGTRLTVV.

As concerns this clonotype: This may arise from a read error, as a much more abundant clone is one base away. The V call is TRBV5-1, the J call TRBJ2-4, with D maybe TRBD2 (5 bases). The assigned J gene may be wrong: the sequence end matches TRBJ2-7 better. The CDR3 spans 13 residues. Germline V CDR1 and CDR2: SGHRS, YFSETQ. The CDR3 nucleotides are TGCGCCAGCAGATTCGGGAATGGCTACGAGCAGTACTTC. This codes for CASRFGNGYEQYF.

The V call is TRBV30, the J call TRBJ2-1; 9 bases line up with TRBD2. The CDR3 sequence is 13 residues long. CDR1 and CDR2 (germline): GTSNPN, SVGIG (reference sequence). J lost 4 bases, V lost 5 bases, and 3 bases had no gene match. The CDR3 DNA sequence: TGTGCCTGGCTGACTAGCGGATACAATGAGCAGTTCTTC. Residues: CAWLTSGYNEQFF.

This clonotype occurred a few times. J is TRBJ1-5 and V is TRBV6-2 or TRBV6-3, with D perhaps TRBD1 (5 bases). The germline V and J ends were trimmed by 4 bases and 5 bases, with 15 bases remaining between them. This CDR3 is built from 15 residues. Germline V gene data show CDR1 as MNHEY and CDR2 as SVGEGT. CDR3 bases: TGTGCCAGCAGTTTCTCCGGGACGGGGGATCAGCCCCAGCATTTT. Translating gives CASSFSGTGDQPQHF.

This clonotype occurred many times. V gene TRBV6-5 combines with J gene TRBJ2-7, with D possibly being TRBD2 (6 bases). Germline-derived CDR1 and CDR2 are MNHEY and SVGAGI. The CDR3 consists of 17 residues. Trimming pared 4 bases from V and 6 bases from J, leaving 25 bases between. CDR3 protein: CASSLLSPSGLAGEQYF. CDR3 bases: TGTGCCAGCAGTTTACTCAGTCCAAGCGGGCTAGCTGGCGAGCAGTACTTC.

Many counts were recorded for this clonotype. The chain joins TRBV4-1 to TRBJ2-7; D call uncertain. Trimming stripped 5 bases from V and 1 base from J, with 15 bases between. Germline V gene data show CDR1 as MGHRA and CDR2 as YSYEKL. This CDR3 has 15 amino acids. The chain's CDR3 is CASSTSDFPSYEQYF. For the CDR3, the DNA is TGCGCCAGCAGCACCTCCGACTTTCCGTCCTACGAGCAGTACTTC.

This rearrangement joins TRBV5-1 to TRBJ1-1, with 8 bases aligning to TRBD1. The V segment lost 0 bases and the J segment 1 base; nucleotides outside the gene matches: 5. Germline V gene data show CDR1 as SGHRS and CDR2 as YFSETQ. The CDR3 is made up of 16 amino acids. The CDR3, as DNA: TGCGCCAGCAGCTTGGGACAGGGGAAAAAGAACACTGAAGCTTTCTTT. It specifies CASSLGQGKKNTEAFF.

On this clonotype: This clone may be a read error of a much larger clone one base away. The V and J genes are TRBV4-1 and TRBJ2-1; D might be TRBD2 (5 bases). Trimming shortened V by 3 bases and J by 0 bases, and 15 bases separated the two germline ends. Germline CDR1 MGHRA, CDR2 YSYEKL. The CDR3 extends over 17 amino acids. In DNA form, the CDR3 reads TGCGCCAGCAGCCACCCGGGGAGCGTGAGCTCCTACAATGAGCAGTTCTTC. Amino acids: CASSHPGSVSSYNEQFF.

This clonotype was seen only a few times. This could be a read error, since a much larger clone is one nucleotide away. The chain is built from TRBV12-3 or TRBV12-4 and TRBJ2-5; 10 bases map to TRBD2. The CDR3 length is 16 residues. In nucleotides, the CDR3 is TGTGCCAGCAGTTTAACTTCCCTAGCGGGAGTAGAGGCCCAGTACTTC. It encodes CASSLTSLAGVEAQYF.

This clonotype was detected ten times or more. This rearrangement joins TRBV6-2 or TRBV6-3 to TRBJ2-7, with TRBD2 as a possible D gene (6 bases). The CDR3 totals 14 residues. Germline values: CDR1 MNHEY, CDR2 SVGEGT. V was trimmed by 2 bases and J by 2 bases, leaving 10 bases between them. The CDR3 DNA is TGTGCCAGCAGTTACGGGGCTAGCGCCTACGAGCAGTACTTC. Protein: CASSYGASAYEQYF.

In this sample, this clonotype turned up a few times. This sequence joins TRBV5-1 and TRBJ1-1, with 9 bases aligning to TRBD1. V dropped 1 base and J dropped 3; count of bases not matched to a gene: 7. Germline V gives CDR1 SGHRS, CDR2 YFSETQ. This CDR3 has 16 amino acids. The CDR3 region has the DNA TGCGCCAGCAGCTTGAGTGGGACAGGGTACCACACTGAAGCTTTCTTT. Amino acids: CASSLSGTGYHTEAFF.

There are many counts of this clonotype. The rearrangement joins TRBV12-3 or TRBV12-4 to TRBJ2-5, with a weak D call TRBD2 (8 bases). V lost 3 bases, J lost 5 bases, and 22 bases lay in between. The CDR3 spans 17 residues. For the CDR3, the DNA is TGTGCCAGCAGTTTGGGGGACAGCGGGAGCTCCCGGGAGACCCAGTACTTC. Protein: CASSLGDSGSSRETQYF.

This clonotype was seen at least ten times. The rearrangement links TRBV6-5 to TRBJ1-4; D is unclear. Trimming left V 6 bases short and J 8 bases short, with 16 bases between. Germline loops: CDR1 MNHEY, CDR2 SVGAGI. This CDR3 has 14 amino acids. For the CDR3, the DNA is TGTGCCAGCAGCCCCGGTCGTGGGAGGGAAAAACTGTTTTTT. Residues: CASSPGRGREKLFF.

This clonotype has just one count. Since a much larger clone is just one base distant, this may be a read error. The V gene is TRBV29-1, the J gene TRBJ1-1, with D perhaps TRBD1 (6 bases). The V gene's germline CDR1 is SQVTM and CDR2 ANQGSEA. The CDR3 contains 14 residues. Written as DNA, the CDR3 is TGCAACGTTATCCCAGGGGACTTGTGGGATGAAGCTTTCTTT. Encoded protein: CNVIPGDLWDEAFF.

This sequence joins TRBV5-6 and TRBJ2-1, with 7 bases identical to TRBD2. Germline-derived CDR1 and CDR2 are SGHDT and YYEEEE. The CDR3 has 15 amino acids. V was pared by 1 base and J by 6 bases, with 7 bases of the junction left unmatched. The CDR3, as DNA: TGTGCCAGCAGCTTGCGGGCGGGAGACCCCAATGAGCAGTTCTTC. Its translation is CASSLRAGDPNEQFF.

V gene TRBV7-9 combines with J gene TRBJ1-4; D not resolved. Germline CDR1 is SEHNR and CDR2 is FQNEAQ (reference sequence). Trimming stripped 5 bases from V and 8 bases from J, with 6 bases between. The CDR3 is 11 residues long. The CDR3 DNA reads TGTGCCAGCAGCCCCGACGAAAAACTGTTTTTT. Its translation: CASSPDEKLFF.

This clonotype came up a few times. The rearrangement uses TRBV19 and TRBJ2-3; possible D gene TRBD2, 6 bases. In germline, CDR1 is LNHDA, CDR2 SQIVND (reference sequence). This CDR3 spans 13 amino acids. Trimming left V 7 bases short and J 3 bases short, with 11 bases between. The CDR3 DNA sequence: TGTGCCAGTACGGGGGAGACGACAGATACGCAGTATTTT. It translates to CASTGETTDTQYF.

This clonotype was observed a handful of times. The chain joins TRBV27 to TRBJ2-1; 7 nucleotides match TRBD2. Germline loops: CDR1 MNHEY, CDR2 SMNVEV (reference sequence). Trimming cost V 4 bases and J 3 bases; bases outside gene matches: 3. The CDR3 loop spans 14 amino acids. The CDR3 reads CASSWGTNYNEQFF. The CDR3 coding sequence is TGTGCCAGCAGTTGGGGGACTAACTACAATGAGCAGTTCTTC.

This clonotype has just one count. This clone may be a read error of a much larger clone one base away. The chain recombines TRBV7-3 with TRBJ2-1; no clear D. The V gene's germline CDR1 is SGHTA and CDR2 FQGTGA. The CDR3 loop spans 15 amino acids. The CDR3 region is CAGSPAPNSYNEQFF. The CDR3, as DNA: TGTGCCGGCAGCCCCGCACCCAACTCCTACAATGAGCAGTTCTTC.